This T cell receptor (beta chain) was captured in a study of vaccination effects on CD4 cells after COVID-19. Study-wide background: The cohort was immunized with two doses of either the BNT162b2 or mRNA-1273 vaccine. Points from the study as a whole: By a late point after vaccination, infection- and vaccine-induced clones had shrunk markedly through clonal contraction.

Deletions cut 4 bases from V and 3 bases from J, with 19 bases between. The CDR3 loop spans 17 amino acids. Sequencing was preceded by expansion of antigen-specific CD4+ T cells with viral peptide pools in the ViraFEST assay. Isolating CD4+ T cells followed around nine days of culture. Among the vaccine recipients, none had a prior SARS-CoV-2 infection, and nucleocapsid antibodies were negative. Each culture well received a few million PBMC. These cells were then cultured in IMDM with about 10 IU/ml IL-2 and roughly 10 ug/ml peptides. In the cultures, half the medium was exchanged for IL-2 medium on days 3 and 7. Assay used: immunoSEQ multiplex PCR; TCRdb lists only in-frame clones, some missing. The sample holds approximately 74,000 clones, under 85% seen once. As for this clone: Its specificity is unknown.

The source material was CD4+ T cells from PBMCs cultured with HCoV-NL63 spike peptides, sampled before COVID-19 vaccination. The chain links TRBV23-1 to TRBJ1-5, with D possibly TRBD1 on 5 matching bases. TRBV23-1 is an ORF, and what it does is uncertain. This clonotype originated in a human donor who received a COVID-19 vaccine. CDR3 bases: TGCGCCAGCAGTCCGCGACGGGGGGGGATTCACAATCAGCCCCAGCATTTT. This codes for CASSPRRGGIHNQPQHF.